Listed below are T cell receptor beta chains from one sample, sequenced in a study of cytomegalovirus exposure and HLA in healthy donors. Method: immunoSEQ multiplex PCR; TCRdb's copy keeps in-frame clones and lacks some. The sample shows 160,000 or so clones, around 80% of them seen only once. Material: PBMCs. These receptors were taken from a male donor in good health and CMV-seropositive. Each CDR3 is given with its conserved first and last residue. The D gene is left open where the match is weak. Clone size is shown for a subset of rows, as once, few, many or a class of expanded clone.

16 TRBJ1-5 TRBD1 TRBV27 once CASGGGTGYSNQPQHF TGTGCCAGCGGGGGCGGGACAGGGTATAGCAATCAGCCCCAGCATTTT
14 TRBJ2-1 TRBD2 TRBV5-1 - CASSLAGGEYEQFF TGCGCCAGCAGCTTGGCGGGAGGCGAGTATGAGCAGTTCTTC
13 TRBJ1-2 TRBD1 TRBV5-4 few CASSLRLQGAGTF TGTGCCAGCAGCTTAAGATTACAGGGGGCGGGAACCTTC
16 TRBJ1-4 - TRBV29-1 - CSVGVGGGRRDEKLFF TGCAGCGTTGGAGTAGGTGGCGGCCGTCGTGATGAAAAACTGTTTTTT
14 TRBJ2-7 - TRBV7-2 few CASSLAGGLYEQYF TGTGCCAGCAGCTTAGCAGGCGGCCTATACGAGCAGTACTTC
15 TRBJ2-7 - TRBV7-8 - CASSPGVAGVYEQYF TGTGCCAGCAGCCCAGGGGTAGCGGGTGTCTACGAGCAGTACTTC
15 TRBJ2-1 - TRBV15 - CATSRVGKGYNEQFF TGTGCCACCAGCAGAGTGGGCAAGGGGTACAATGAGCAGTTCTTC
13 TRBJ1-2 TRBD1 TRBV6-5 few CASRQTGAYGYTF TGTGCCAGCAGACAGACAGGGGCCTATGGCTACACCTTC
17 TRBJ1-3 TRBD1 TRBV7-2 - CASSLVWTGISGNTIYF TGTGCCAGCAGCTTAGTTTGGACAGGTATCTCTGGAAACACCATATATTTT
12 TRBJ2-1 - TRBV29-1 - CSFSLRGDEQFF TGCAGCTTTTCCCTTAGGGGCGATGAGCAGTTCTTC
16 TRBJ1-5 - TRBV10-2 - CASWDINKYSNQPQHF TGCGCCAGCTGGGACATTAATAAATATAGCAATCAGCCCCAGCATTTT
12 TRBJ2-7 - TRBV30 - CAWSGASREQYF TGTGCCTGGAGTGGTGCGAGCCGCGAGCAGTACTTC
14 TRBJ2-7 - TRBV18 once CASSPPPGTYEQYF TGTGCCAGCTCACCACCACCGGGGACCTACGAGCAGTACTTC
15 TRBJ1-2 - TRBV11-2 - CASSPSLDSNYGYTF TGTGCCAGCAGCCCCAGCCTCGACAGTAACTATGGCTACACCTTC
15 TRBJ2-3 - TRBV14 - CASSRLTPGTDTQYF TGTGCCAGCAGCCGACTTACCCCCGGCACAGATACGCAGTATTTT
18 TRBJ2-1 TRBD2 TRBV12-5 - CASGFEGTSGRVYNEQFF TGTGCTAGTGGTTTTGAAGGGACTAGCGGGAGGGTCTACAATGAGCAGTTCTTC
15 TRBJ1-1 - TRBV6-5 - CASSYSKQGNTEAFF TGTGCCAGCAGTTACTCGAAACAGGGTAACACTGAAGCTTTCTTT
14 TRBJ1-4 - TRBV10-3 once CAISERGAREKLFF TGTGCCATCAGTGAACGGGGGGCGAGGGAAAAACTGTTTTTT
14 TRBJ2-7 - TRBV5-6 - CASSFNGRNYEQYF TGTGCCAGCAGCTTCAACGGCAGGAACTACGAGCAGTACTTC
15 TRBJ1-5 TRBD1 TRBV6-1 - CASSRRQGSNQPQHF TGTGCCAGCAGTAGGCGACAGGGGTCGAATCAGCCCCAGCATTTT
14 TRBJ2-5 - TRBV2 - CASMSQGIGETQYF TGTGCCAGCATGTCACAGGGTATAGGAGAGACCCAGTACTTC
13 TRBJ2-5 - TRBV5-4 once CASSLKGRETQYF TGTGCCAGCAGCTTAAAGGGGAGGGAGACCCAGTACTTC
14 TRBJ1-1 TRBD1 TRBV7-8 few CASSTDRGLTEAFF TGTGCCAGCAGCACAGACAGGGGGCTCACTGAAGCTTTCTTT
14 TRBJ2-1 TRBD2 TRBV25-1 - CASSEGGSGKEQFF TGTGCCAGCAGTGAAGGGGGTAGCGGGAAAGAGCAGTTCTTC
19 TRBJ1-1 TRBD1 TRBV10-3 - CATSAGQGAFVSRNTEAFF TGTGCCACCTCAGCGGGACAGGGGGCTTTTGTATCGCGGAACACTGAAGCTTTCTTT
16 TRBJ2-7 TRBD2 TRBV7-6 - CASSTKRLAGTEEQYF TGTGCCAGCAGCACCAAGAGACTAGCGGGAACAGAGGAGCAGTACTTC
12 TRBJ2-7 - TRBV7-8 few CASKRGGYEQYF TGTGCCAGCAAAAGGGGCGGCTACGAGCAGTACTTC
13 TRBJ2-5 - TRBV5-4 - CASSSQGKETQYF TGTGCCAGCAGCTCCCAGGGGAAAGAGACCCAGTACTTC